The 2 T cell receptor beta chains presented below share a single source sample, sequenced in a study of human T cells and chemical hapten exposure. From the RACE reads, TCRdb called clonotypes with MiXCR, one entry per CDR3 protein. The sample shows about 74,000 distinct CDR3 sequences, 12% to 15% of them seen only once. Time point indicated: pre-sensitization, week 0. Treatment here: therapeutic diphenylcyclopropenone sensitization with weekly scalp DPC. The source material was whole blood, sampled in connection with sensitization to the hapten diphenylcyclopropenone (DPC). These TCRs come from a woman in her forties or fifties with alopecia areata. Some clones in this sample may be carry-over from other donors' samples.

In this sample, this clonotype turned up many times. The rearrangement links TRBV28 to TRBJ1-5; TRBD1 might be the D (5 bases). The CDR3 length is 18 residues. In germline, CDR1 is MDHEN, CDR2 SYDVKM. V was pared by 2 bases and J by 5 bases, with 22 bases between. The chain's CDR3 is CASSLTEGLGSIDQPQHF. The CDR3 DNA is TGTGCCAGCAGTTTAACCGAGGGGTTGGGATCTATCGATCAGCCCCAGCATTTT.

This clonotype was seen at least ten times. This chain uses TRBV5-1 with TRBJ2-5; TRBD1 or TRBD2 may be the D gene (6 bases each). The CDR3 contains 14 residues. Germline loops: CDR1 SGHRS, CDR2 YFSETQ. V was pared by 3 bases and J by 5 bases, with 14 bases between. The CDR3, as DNA: TGCGCCAGCAGCTCTAGACAGGCGGGGGAGACCCAGTACTTC. It codes for CASSSRQAGETQYF. Full variable domain (remainder filled in from reference TRBV5-1 and TRBJ2-5): KAGVTQTPRYLIKTRGQQVTLSCSPISGHRSVSWYQQTPGQGLQFLFEYFSETQRNKGNFPGRFSGRQFSNSRSEMNVSTLELGDSALYLCASSSRQAGETQYFGPGTRLLVL.